This entry lists 18 T cell receptor beta chains sequenced from one sample in a study of radiation and T cells in renal cell carcinoma. Measured with immunoSEQ multiplex PCR; TCRdb has only the in-frame clones, and not every one. The sample lists some 110,000 clones; approximately 78% were seen once. Indicated time point: baseline pretreatment blood. Specified treatment: 15 Gy SBRT to primary tumor, nephrectomy 4 weeks later. The sample here was blood, taken from a patient whose treatment included radiotherapy and nephrectomy. Receptors originate from a woman in her sixties with renal cell carcinoma.

This chain uses TRBV9 with TRBJ1-1, with D perhaps TRBD1 (5 bases). CDR1 SGDLS and CDR2 YYNGEE come from the germline V gene. The CDR3 has 15 amino acids. V lost 0 bases and J lost 4, with 13 bases in between. CDR3 sequence: CASSVAEGRGTEAFF. CDR3 nucleotide sequence: TGTGCCAGCAGCGTAGCTGAAGGGAGGGGCACTGAAGCTTTCTTT.

For this clone: Within the sample, other DNA sequences also encode this same CDR3. V is TRBV18 and J is TRBJ2-5, with 7 bases lining up with TRBD1. This CDR3 spans 14 amino acids. V shed 3 bases, J shed 1 base, and the junction held 2 bases outside the gene matches. Germline CDR1 reads KGHSH; CDR2 reads LQKENI. The CDR3 DNA reads TGTGCCAGCTCACCTGGGACAGTCCAAGAGACCCAGTACTTC. Translation: CASSPGTVQETQYF.

The chain combines TRBV6-6 with TRBJ2-2; 8 nucleotides agree with TRBD2. Germline CDR1 MNHNY, CDR2 SVGAGI (reference sequence). The CDR3 has 16 amino acids. V dropped 7 bases and J dropped 3; count of bases not matched to a gene: 10. The CDR3 coding sequence is TGTGCCAGCACCTCGGCTGGCGGGGGGTACACCGGGGAGCTGTTTTTT. Its translation is CASTSAGGGYTGELFF.

The rearrangement uses TRBV6-1 and TRBJ1-2; tentative D call: TRBD1 (5 bases). CDR1 is MNHNS, CDR2 SASEGT, per germline. This CDR3 has 15 residues. Trimming stripped 3 bases from V and 4 bases from J, with 15 bases between. The CDR3 protein is CASSDGGGVPYGYTF. CDR3 in DNA: TGTGCCAGCAGTGATGGGGGGGGAGTGCCCTATGGCTACACCTTC.

The chain has TRBV4-1 and TRBJ2-1; TRBD2 is a possible D gene (6 bases). Germline values: CDR1 MGHRA, CDR2 YSYEKL. The CDR3 contains 19 residues. V lost 2 bases, J lost 0 bases, and 20 bases lay in between. CDR3 in DNA: TGCGCCAGCAGCCAAACCCCTGGGGGTGGGGGGAGCTCCTACAATGAGCAGTTCTTC. It is translated as CASSQTPGGGGSSYNEQFF.

This rearrangement joins TRBV4-1 to TRBJ2-3; D ambiguous. Germline-derived CDR1 and CDR2 are MGHRA and YSYEKL. The CDR3 totals 14 residues. V lost 1 base, J lost 2 bases, and 7 bases lay in between. Here the CDR3 reads CASSQVDFTDTQYF. In DNA form, the CDR3 reads TGCGCCAGCAGCCAAGTGGATTTCACAGATACGCAGTATTTT.

V is TRBV19 and J is TRBJ1-5; possibly TRBD1 for D (5 bases). This CDR3 is 13 amino acids long. The ends were cut back, 6 bases at V and 3 bases at J, with 9 bases in the middle. The V gene's germline CDR1 is LNHDA and CDR2 SQIVND (reference sequence). The chain's CDR3 is CASSGGLNQPQHF. As DNA, the CDR3 is TGTGCCAGTAGCGGGGGACTCAATCAGCCCCAGCATTTT.

The genes are TRBV7-9 and TRBJ2-1, with D maybe TRBD2 (6 bases). This CDR3 is built from 11 residues. Germline CDR1 is SEHNR and CDR2 is FQNEAQ (reference sequence). V was clipped by 7 bases and J by 11 bases, with 12 bases between them. In DNA, the CDR3 is TGTGCCAGCATCGGAGCGGGCCAGCAGTTCTTC. It is translated as CASIGAGQQFF.

The genes are TRBV4-2 and TRBJ2-2, with 11 bases fitting TRBD2. V trimming: 1 base; J trimming: 7 bases; junction bases outside the gene matches: 8. The CDR3 has 17 residues. Germline values: CDR1 LGHNA, CDR2 YNFKEQ. In DNA form, the CDR3 reads TGTGCCAGCAGCCAAGTATTAGCGGGGGGGCATGACGGGGAGCTGTTTTTT. Translating gives CASSQVLAGGHDGELFF.

This CDR3 is CASSIDGAGETQYF. The CDR3 region has the DNA TGTGCCAGTAGTATAGATGGGGCCGGGGAGACCCAGTACTTC. The V and J genes are TRBV19 and TRBJ2-5, with D possibly being TRBD1 (5 bases). This CDR3 has 14 residues. Trimming removed 0 bases from V and 5 bases from J, with 10 bases in between. Germline CDR1 and CDR2: LNHDA and SQIVND (reference sequence).

V gene TRBV5-1 combines with J gene TRBJ2-1; unclear D gene. The CDR3 is made up of 12 amino acids. Germline V gene data show CDR1 as SGHRS and CDR2 as YFSETQ. With 1 base removed from V and 6 bases from J, the gap between germline ends came to 5 bases. In DNA form, the CDR3 reads TGCGCCAGCAGCTTGTCCCCCAATGAGCAGTTCTTC. As protein: CASSLSPNEQFF.

The rearrangement joins TRBV30 to TRBJ2-7; TRBD1 aligns across 10 bases. CDR1 and CDR2 from the germline V gene are GTSNPN and SVGIG (reference sequence). V lost 6 bases, J lost 3 bases, and 5 bases stayed unmatched. This CDR3 has 13 residues. CDR3 in DNA: TGTGCCTGTAGGGGACAGGGGTTCTACGAGCAGTACTTC. Its translation is CACRGQGFYEQYF.

This rearrangement joins TRBV27 to TRBJ2-5; perhaps TRBD2 as D (5 bases). The V gene's germline CDR1 is MNHEY and CDR2 SMNVEV (reference sequence). The V gene lost 7 bases and the J gene lost 5 bases, with 17 bases spanning the gap. This CDR3 contains 14 residues. In DNA, the CDR3 is TGTGCCAGCAAGGGAGAACTGGGTTTCGAGACCCAGTACTTC. Translated, it gives CASKGELGFETQYF.

This clone was observed a few times. V usage is TRBV21-1 and J usage is TRBJ1-2. TRBV21-1 has pseudogene status. The length of the CDR3 is 16 residues. CDR3 DNA sequence: TGTGCCAGCAGCCGAGGGGTTAGGCAGGGCGGGTATGGCTACACCTTC. Translated: CASSRGVRQGGYGYTF.

J is TRBJ1-2 and V is TRBV5-1; TRBD1 might be the D (6 bases). The CDR3 is 14 amino acids. Germline-derived CDR1 and CDR2 are SGHRS and YFSETQ. Trimming stripped 0 bases from V and 6 bases from J, with 12 bases between. This chain's CDR3 is CASSLDRVGHGYTF. Here the CDR3 DNA reads TGCGCCAGCAGCTTGGACAGGGTTGGCCATGGCTACACCTTC.

The chain links TRBV5-1 to TRBJ2-5, with 10 bases that match TRBD2. Germline V gene data show CDR1 as SGHRS and CDR2 as YFSETQ. The CDR3 sequence is 17 residues long. V was clipped by 0 bases and J by 1 base; unmatched bases: 6. In nucleotides, the CDR3 is TGCGCCAGCAGCTTGGGACTAGCGGGCATTTCCCAAGAGACCCAGTACTTC. It is translated as CASSLGLAGISQETQYF.

CDR3 nucleotide sequence: TGTGCCAGCAGTGAAGTAAGGGAGCGGGCGCGGGAGACCCAGTACTTC. It is translated as CASSEVRERARETQYF. The chain has TRBV6-1 and TRBJ2-5, with D possibly matching TRBD2 (6 bases). This CDR3 spans 16 amino acids. The V gene's germline CDR1 is MNHNS and CDR2 SASEGT. With 1 base removed from V and 5 bases from J, the gap between germline ends came to 17 bases.

J is TRBJ1-1 and V is TRBV9; 10 nucleotides align to TRBD1. This CDR3 is built from 15 residues. The junction had 5 bases not matched to a gene; V was cut back by 2 bases and J by 4 bases. Germline lookup yields CDR1 SGDLS and CDR2 YYNGEE. This CDR3 reads CASSVTDRGPTEAFF. For the CDR3, the DNA is TGTGCCAGCAGCGTTACCGACAGGGGGCCCACTGAAGCTTTCTTT. Combining the CDR3 with reference TRBV9 and TRBJ1-1 gives the whole variable domain DSGVTQTPKHLITATGQRVTLRCSPRSGDLSVYWYQQSLDQGLQFLIQYYNGEERAKGNILERFSAQQFPDLHSELNLSSLELGDSALYFCASSVTDRGPTEAFFGQGTRLTVV.